This TCR beta chain was obtained from a study of OX40 agonist ivuxolimab in advanced cancers. Whole-study context: A mean age of around 63 years, range about 23 to 80, was recorded, and roughly 83% were male.

Here immunoSEQ multiplex PCR was the method, and the copy in TCRdb shows in-frame clones only, minus some. The table includes 77,000 or so clones, roughly 90% detected once. The CDR3 loop spans 13 amino acids. The germline V gene encodes CDR1 SGHAT and CDR2 FQNNGV. J was trimmed by 12 bases and V by 2 bases; bases with no gene match: 2. Sequenced here: CD4+ or CD8+ T cells sorted from blood, sampled in a trial of the OX40 agonist ivuxolimab. The sequence was obtained from an adult with an advanced solid tumor such as melanoma, head and neck, liver or kidney cancer. The chain has TRBV11-2 and TRBJ2-1; TRBD1 matches 12 bases. The chain's CDR3 is CASSLPGQGAQFF. In DNA, the CDR3 is TGTGCCAGCAGCTTACCGGGACAGGGGGCGCAGTTCTTC.